What follows are 19 T cell receptor beta chains derived from one specimen sequenced in a study of cytomegalovirus exposure and HLA in healthy donors. 60 Vbeta and 13 Jbeta primers were used in PCR. Measured with immunoSEQ multiplex PCR; TCRdb has only the in-frame clones, and not every one. The table includes tens of thousands of clones, 79% detected once. The sample comprised PBMCs. These receptors originate from a woman aged 40 to 55 in good health and CMV-seropositive.

The chain joins TRBV28 to TRBJ1-5; a weak D match, TRBD1 (5 bases). This CDR3 is built from 14 residues. V lost 2 bases and J lost 9, with 14 bases in between. In germline, CDR1 is MDHEN, CDR2 SYDVKM. The CDR3 loop reads CASSLGAGLRPQHF. CDR3 DNA: TGTGCCAGCAGTTTAGGGGCAGGCCTTCGGCCCCAGCATTTT.

The chain carries TRBV4-1 and TRBJ1-6, with D hard to call. V lost 6 bases to trimming and J lost 10 bases, with 16 bases between them. Germline V gene data show CDR1 as MGHRA and CDR2 as YSYEKL. The CDR3 runs to 14 residues. CDR3 sequence reads: CASSLGGSRSPLHF. The DNA for the CDR3 is TGCGCCAGCAGTCTGGGTGGGTCGAGGTCACCCCTCCACTTT.

The J gene is TRBJ2-1, the V gene TRBV7-7, with D perhaps TRBD1 (6 bases). The CDR3 is 17 amino acids. Germline loops: CDR1 SSHAT, CDR2 FNYEAQ (reference sequence). Between the trimmed V and J ends, which lost 1 base and 4 bases, there was a span of 17 bases. CDR3 region: CASSLVENRAGYNEQFF. The CDR3 DNA sequence: TGTGCCAGCAGCTTAGTTGAGAACAGGGCGGGTTACAATGAGCAGTTCTTC. The full variable domain, its missing parts supplied by reference TRBV7-7 and TRBJ2-1, is GAGVSQSPRYKVTKRGQDVTLRCDPISSHATLYWYQQALGQGPEFLTYFNYEAQPDKSGLPSDRFSAERPEGSISTLTIQRTEQRDSAMYRCASSLVENRAGYNEQFFGPGTRLTVL.

The chain is built from TRBV9 and TRBJ2-2; 14 bases fit TRBD2. The CDR3 contains 19 residues. V shed 4 bases and J 6 bases; nucleotides not matched to a gene: 14. Germline V gives CDR1 SGDLS, CDR2 YYNGEE. Here the CDR3 DNA reads TGTGCCAGCAGCCTTCATCGAGGGACTAGCGGGAGTAAGGCCGGGGAGCTGTTTTTT. Translated: CASSLHRGTSGSKAGELFF.

This clone has a single count. V is TRBV6-6 and J is TRBJ1-1; possible D gene TRBD1, 6 bases. V lost 5 bases, J lost 0 bases, and 10 bases lay in between. There are 14 residues in the CDR3. CDR1 and CDR2 from the germline V gene are MNHNY and SVGAGI (reference sequence). The CDR3 sequence: CASSPDRMNTEAFF. CDR3 nucleotide sequence: TGTGCCAGCAGTCCGGACAGAATGAACACTGAAGCTTTCTTT.

The chain joins TRBV6-6 to TRBJ1-2; TRBD1 agrees at 8 bases. This CDR3 has 14 amino acids. CDR1 is MNHNY, CDR2 SVGAGI, per germline (reference sequence). The trim removed 9 bases at V and 4 bases at J, leaving 10 bases unmatched. The DNA for the CDR3 is TGTGCCAGTCGAACAGGGGGAAGTTTCTATGGCTACACCTTC. Translated, it gives CASRTGGSFYGYTF.

The chain couples TRBV19 to TRBJ2-1; 14 bases match TRBD2. In germline, CDR1 is LNHDA, CDR2 SQIVND (reference sequence). V dropped 1 base and J dropped 1; count of bases not matched to a gene: 9. The CDR3 is 20 residues long. This CDR3 reads CASSIGFGTSGSASYNEQFF. CDR3 sequence (DNA): TGTGCCAGTAGTATAGGTTTCGGGACTAGCGGGAGTGCATCCTACAATGAGCAGTTCTTC.

This chain links TRBV6-5 with TRBJ2-1, with D tentatively TRBD2 (6 bases). Trimming cost V 0 bases and J 4 bases, with 10 bases left between them. The germline V gene encodes CDR1 MNHEY and CDR2 SVGAGI. The CDR3 contains 15 residues. The CDR3 nucleotides are TGTGCCAGCAGTTACTCGGGTAGCGGATACAATGAGCAGTTCTTC. This translates into CASSYSGSGYNEQFF.

This chain links TRBV30 with TRBJ2-7, with D maybe TRBD1 (5 bases). CDR1 is GTSNPN, CDR2 SVGIG, per germline (reference sequence). This CDR3 has 12 residues. The V and J ends lost 4 bases and 2 bases respectively, with 9 bases between them. In nucleotides, the CDR3 is TGTGCCTGGATTGACAGCACCTACGAGCAGTACTTC. Amino acids: CAWIDSTYEQYF.

This chain links TRBV2 with TRBJ1-4, with TRBD1 matching 7 bases. With 4 bases clipped from V and 4 bases from J, the junction kept 3 bases outside the gene matches. The CDR3 has 14 residues. Per germline, CDR1 SNHLY and CDR2 FYNNEI. This chain's CDR3 is CASSVRGYNEKLFF. CDR3 nucleotides: TGTGCCAGCAGTGTCAGGGGGTATAATGAAAAACTGTTTTTT.

V is TRBV2 and J is TRBJ1-1; D gene uncertain. The CDR3 is made up of 11 amino acids. Germline CDR1 reads SNHLY; CDR2 reads FYNNEI. The ends were cut back, 6 bases at V and 7 bases at J, with 9 bases in the middle. The CDR3 protein is CASRIAGEAFF. The CDR3 coding sequence is TGTGCCAGCAGAATCGCAGGTGAAGCTTTCTTT.

The CDR3 sequence is CASSLAAGLGYNEQFF. DNA for the CDR3: TGTGCCAGCAGCTTAGCGGCGGGACTAGGGTACAATGAGCAGTTCTTC. V gene TRBV7-9 combines with J gene TRBJ2-1; the match to TRBD2 covers 8 bases. CDR3 size: 16 residues. V lost 0 bases to trimming and J lost 4 bases; unmatched junction nucleotides: 5. Germline V gene lookup returns CDR1 SEHNR and CDR2 FQNEAQ (reference sequence). The complete variable domain, with remaining parts taken from reference TRBV7-9 and TRBJ2-1, reads DTGVSQNPRHKITKRGQNVTFRCDPISEHNRLYWYRQTLGQGPEFLTYFQNEAQLEKSRLLSDRFSAERPKGSFSTLEIQRTEQGDSAMYLCASSLAAGLGYNEQFFGPGTRLTVL.

The V call is TRBV19, the J call TRBJ1-2; 8 bases match TRBD1. The germline V gene encodes CDR1 LNHDA and CDR2 SQIVND (reference sequence). The CDR3 totals 15 residues. After removal of 4 bases from V and 5 bases from J, the junction contained 9 bases not matched to a gene. The CDR3, as DNA: TGTGCCAGTAGTAGTGGACAGGGCACAATTTATGGCTACACCTTC. Its protein is CASSSGQGTIYGYTF.

The rearrangement links TRBV4-1 to TRBJ2-7; 7 bases fit TRBD2. Germline CDR1 MGHRA, CDR2 YSYEKL. The CDR3 loop spans 17 amino acids. V was pared by 4 bases and J by 2 bases, with 14 bases of the junction left unmatched. The CDR3 DNA sequence: TGCGCCAGCAGCCCGTCCGTTCGTACTAGCGACGCCTACGAGCAGTACTTC. This gives the protein CASSPSVRTSDAYEQYF.

This rearrangement joins TRBV7-2 to TRBJ2-7; 8 positions agree with TRBD2. Germline CDR1 SGHTA, CDR2 FQGNSA. Trimming cost V 4 bases and J 1 base; bases outside gene matches: 12. This CDR3 comprises 17 residues. Written as DNA, the CDR3 is TGTGCCAGCAGCTCCGGGGGGGGAGGGAGGGATTCCTACGAGCAGTACTTC. Its translation is CASSSGGGGRDSYEQYF.

J is TRBJ2-3 and V is TRBV29-1; 9 bases match TRBD1. The V segment lost 5 bases and the J segment 1 base; nucleotides outside the gene matches: 7. The CDR3 is 15 residues long. CDR1 and CDR2 from the germline V gene are SQVTM and ANQGSEA. The CDR3 here is CSVSGRTGGTDTQYF. CDR3 DNA: TGCAGCGTTTCAGGTCGGACAGGGGGCACAGATACGCAGTATTTT.

The V call is TRBV6-6, the J call TRBJ1-5; the D gene is possibly TRBD1 (6 bases). The CDR3 runs 15 residues. Between the trimmed V and J ends, which lost 5 bases and 6 bases, there was a span of 17 bases. Germline assignment: CDR1 MNHNY and CDR2 SVGAGI (reference sequence). CDR3 residues: CASSREMQGRQPQHF. The CDR3 DNA is TGTGCCAGCAGTCGCGAGATGCAGGGGCGTCAGCCCCAGCATTTT.

The V call is TRBV6-1, the J call TRBJ1-2; 7 bases align to TRBD1. V was clipped by 7 bases and J by 7 bases; unmatched bases: 12. There are 14 residues in the CDR3. The germline V gene has CDR1 MNHNS and CDR2 SASEGT. The CDR3 loop reads CASTVRGGVAGYTF. CDR3 nucleotides: TGTGCCAGCACCGTGAGAGGGGGCGTAGCTGGCTACACCTTC.

The chain is built from TRBV6-4 and TRBJ1-1, with D possibly matching TRBD1 (5 bases). The V and J ends lost 3 bases and 6 bases respectively, with 14 bases between them. The CDR3 length is 14 residues. CDR1 is MRHNA and CDR2 is SNTAGT in the germline V gene. The CDR3 nucleotides read TGTGCCAGCAGTGAAGATGCAGGGTCAGCTGAAGCTTTCTTT. Amino acids: CASSEDAGSAEAFF.